This TCR beta chain was profiled in a study of patients and donors after allogeneic stem cell transplantation. Via MiXCR, TCRdb re-called the RT-PCR reads, giving one row per CDR3 protein. This sample yields a few hundred thousand distinct CDR3 sequences, of which around 40% are seen a single time; approximately 10% belongs to the top ten. The V and J ends lost 3 bases and 3 bases, in that order; junction bases with no gene match: 7. Germline V CDR1 and CDR2: SQVTM, ANQGSEA. This CDR3 has 15 residues. This clonotype was picked up a small number of times. The sequenced sample was blood, either unsorted or a sorted T cell fraction (not recorded which). The sequence came from a human donor who was either an allogeneic HSCT recipient or a stem cell or donor lymphocyte infusion donor (not recorded which). It is not recorded whose cells these are; they may come from a transplant donor. This rearrangement joins TRBV29-1 to TRBJ2-3, with TRBD1 matching 9 bases. The CDR3 nucleotides are TGCAGCGTTGATACCCGGGACAGGGCGACAGATACGCAGTATTTT. It specifies CSVDTRDRATDTQYF.